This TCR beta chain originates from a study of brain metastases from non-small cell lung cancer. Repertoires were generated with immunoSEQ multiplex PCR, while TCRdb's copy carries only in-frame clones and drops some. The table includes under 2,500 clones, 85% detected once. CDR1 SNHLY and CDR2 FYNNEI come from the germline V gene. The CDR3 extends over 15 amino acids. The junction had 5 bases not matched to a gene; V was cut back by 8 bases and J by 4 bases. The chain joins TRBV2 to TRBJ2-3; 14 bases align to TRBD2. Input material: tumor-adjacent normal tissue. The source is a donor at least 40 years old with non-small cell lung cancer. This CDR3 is CASQEGLAGADTQYF. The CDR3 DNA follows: TGTGCCAGCCAGGAGGGACTAGCGGGGGCAGATACGCAGTATTTT.